The 29 T cell receptor beta chains presented below share a single source sample, sequenced in a study of vaccination and CD4 T cells after COVID-19. The treatment: approximately 9-day PBMC culture with coronavirus spike peptide pools or control peptides (ViraFEST assay). The Oncomine TCR Beta short-read assay sequenced DNA from cultured CD4+ T cells. MiXCR, run by TCRdb on the PCR reads, gives a single entry per CDR3 protein. The data show under 15,000 distinct CDR3 sequences, around three fifths seen once. These receptors have no known antigen. Sample: CD4+ T cells from blood, cultured in vitro. The receptor set was obtained from a human donor who had recovered from COVID-19.

This clonotype was seen more than once but under ten times. Written as DNA, the CDR3 is TGCAGTGCCCGGGACTATCCTAGCACAGATACGCAGTATTTT. It is translated as CSARDYPSTDTQYF. The V gene is TRBV20-1, the J gene TRBJ2-3, with 7 bases identical to TRBD2. J was trimmed by 0 bases and V by 6 bases; bases with no gene match: 6. The CDR3 is made up of 14 amino acids. Germline CDR1 reads DFQATT; CDR2 reads SNEGSKA (reference sequence).

This clonotype has only one observation. The CDR3 spells CATAIGGHPGYEQYF. DNA of the CDR3: TGTGCAACCGCGATCGGGGGCCACCCTGGCTACGAGCAGTACTTC. This chain uses TRBV7-3 with TRBJ2-7, with D perhaps given as TRBD1 or TRBD2 (6 bases each). The length of the CDR3 is 15 residues. Per the germline V gene, CDR1 is SGHTA and CDR2 is FQGTGA.

This rearrangement joins TRBV15 to TRBJ2-5, with 7 bases matching TRBD1. The V and J ends lost 3 bases and 0 bases, in that order; junction bases with no gene match: 7. Germline CDR1 reads LNHNV; CDR2 reads YYDKDF (reference sequence). This CDR3 has 16 residues. The CDR3 DNA is TGTGCCACCAGCAGGGCTATGGGACAGCACCAAGAGACCCAGTACTTC. It codes for CATSRAMGQHQETQYF.

This clonotype was seen a few times. The gene calls are TRBV28 and TRBJ2-7; D is unclear. The germline gives CDR1 MDHEN, CDR2 SYDVKM. The CDR3 totals 15 residues. V gave up 3 bases and J gave up 2 bases, with 14 bases separating them. CDR3 in amino acids: CASSFKSTGTYEQYF. In DNA form, the CDR3 reads TGTGCCAGCAGTTTTAAATCGACTGGGACCTACGAGCAGTACTTC.

This chain connects TRBV18 to TRBJ2-5, with a weak D call TRBD1 (6 bases). The CDR3 contains 13 residues. Trimming cost V 6 bases and J 3 bases, with 11 bases left between them. Germline V CDR1 and CDR2: KGHSH, LQKENI. The CDR3, as DNA: TGTGCCAGCTCCAAGGACAGAAAAGAGACCCAGTACTTC. This translates into CASSKDRKETQYF.

The chain carries TRBV27 and TRBJ2-1, with TRBD2 identical over 9 bases. The germline gives CDR1 MNHEY, CDR2 SMNVEV (reference sequence). CDR3 length: 18 amino acids. The trim removed 5 bases at V and 8 bases at J, leaving 19 bases unmatched. Here the CDR3 reads CASSHSRASGIRVHEQFF. The CDR3 bases are TGTGCCAGCAGTCACTCTAGGGCTAGCGGGATTAGGGTGCATGAGCAGTTCTTC.

The table lists this clonotype with a few counts. CDR3 loop: CASTALAGVSYEQFF. The CDR3 DNA sequence: TGTGCCAGCACCGCACTGGCGGGAGTAAGTTATGAGCAGTTCTTC. This chain connects TRBV28 to TRBJ2-1; 7 positions match TRBD2. CDR1 and CDR2 (germline): MDHEN, SYDVKM. CDR3 length equals 15 residues. The junction had 14 bases not matched to a gene; V was cut back by 7 bases and J by 8 bases. The variable domain in full, with the rest retrieved from reference TRBV28 and TRBJ2-1, is DVKVTQSSRYLVKRTGEKVFLECVQDMDHENMFWYRQDPGLGLRLIYFSYDVKMKEKGDIPEGYSVSREKKERFSLILESASTNQTSMYLCASTALAGVSYEQFFGPGTRLTVL.

This clonotype came up a few times. The J gene is TRBJ1-5, the V gene TRBV20-1, with 7 bases matching TRBD1. From germline, CDR1 is DFQATT and CDR2 SNEGSKA (reference sequence). Germline trimming cut 1 base from V and 6 bases from J; bases unmatched to any gene: 9. This CDR3 has 15 residues. The CDR3 protein is CSARGIGGAGQPQHF. CDR3 in DNA: TGCAGTGCTAGAGGTATAGGGGGCGCGGGTCAGCCCCAGCATTTT.

The J gene is TRBJ2-7, the V gene TRBV27; perhaps TRBD2 as D (5 bases). The CDR3 length is 14 residues. V was trimmed by 0 bases and J by 1 base, leaving 7 bases between them. Per the germline V gene, CDR1 is MNHEY and CDR2 is SMNVEV (reference sequence). This CDR3 reads CASSLSWTSYEQYF. CDR3 in DNA: TGTGCCAGCAGTTTATCCTGGACTTCCTACGAGCAGTACTTC.

This clonotype was picked up a small number of times. The rearrangement joins TRBV27 to TRBJ2-1, with TRBD2 matching over 14 bases. The germline CDR1 and CDR2 sequences are MNHEY and SMNVEV (reference sequence). After removal of 6 bases from V and 8 bases from J, the junction contained 9 bases not matched to a gene. There are 16 residues in the CDR3. The CDR3, as DNA: TGTGCCAGCAGGCGGGGACTAGCGGGAGCGGTCGATGAGCAGTTCTTC. Amino acids: CASRRGLAGAVDEQFF.

V gene TRBV6-1 combines with J gene TRBJ2-1, with 7 bases aligning to TRBD2. The CDR3 has 16 residues. Trimming at V came to 6 bases and at J to 0 bases, leaving 8 bases not matched to a gene. The V gene's germline CDR1 is MNHNS and CDR2 SASEGT. The CDR3 loop reads CASSRLAISSYNEQFF. The DNA of the CDR3 is TGTGCCAGCAGCCGACTAGCCATAAGCTCCTACAATGAGCAGTTCTTC.

The chain employs TRBV20-1 and TRBJ2-3; tentatively, D is TRBD2 (5 bases). Germline CDR1 and CDR2: DFQATT and SNEGSKA (reference sequence). The ends were cut back, 0 bases at V and 11 bases at J, with 15 bases in the middle. The CDR3 extends over 13 amino acids. This chain's CDR3 is CSARDPGPRGQYF. In nucleotides, the CDR3 is TGCAGTGCTAGAGATCCCGGACCCCGGGGGCAGTATTTT.

The chain carries TRBV6-4 and TRBJ2-1, with 11 bases aligning to TRBD2. Germline V gene sequence: CDR1 MRHNA, CDR2 SNTAGT. CDR3 length: 15 amino acids. With V trimmed by 0 bases and J by 8 bases, 3 bases remained unmatched. Here the CDR3 reads CASSDSTSGSDEQFF. CDR3 coding DNA: TGTGCCAGCAGTGACTCAACTAGCGGGAGCGATGAGCAGTTCTTC.

This clonotype was observed a single time. V is TRBV20-1 and J is TRBJ2-1, with a possible D match to TRBD2 (6 bases). CDR1 and CDR2 (germline): DFQATT, SNEGSKA (reference sequence). The V gene lost 8 bases and the J gene lost 3 bases, with 11 bases spanning the gap. The CDR3 is 12 amino acids. CDR3: CSLSGNYNEQFF. The CDR3, as DNA: TGCAGTCTTAGCGGAAACTACAATGAGCAGTTCTTC.

The genes are TRBV6-5 and TRBJ2-3; 12 bases agree with TRBD2. This CDR3 has 16 residues. V shed 2 bases and J 6 bases; nucleotides not matched to a gene: 6. From germline, CDR1 is MNHEY and CDR2 SVGAGI. This CDR3 reads CASSYGLAGTLDTQYF. The DNA for the CDR3 is TGTGCCAGCAGTTACGGACTAGCGGGAACCCTGGATACGCAGTATTTT.

The chain has TRBV15 and TRBJ1-1, with D possibly matching TRBD1 (5 bases). CDR1 LNHNV and CDR2 YYDKDF come from the germline V gene (reference sequence). Trimming shortened V by 3 bases and J by 4 bases, and 9 bases separated the two germline ends. This CDR3 spans 13 amino acids. CDR3 in amino acids: CATSRGLRTEAFF. Here the CDR3 DNA reads TGTGCCACCAGCAGGGGACTTCGCACTGAAGCTTTCTTT.

The genes are TRBV18 and TRBJ1-2, with D uncertain. V gave up 0 bases and J gave up 8 bases, with 7 bases separating them. This CDR3 comprises 12 residues. Germline V CDR1 and CDR2: KGHSH, LQKENI. This CDR3 is CASSPPERGYTF. For the CDR3, the DNA is TGTGCCAGCTCACCACCGGAGCGGGGCTACACCTTC.

This clonotype has a handful of counts. This sequence joins TRBV20-1 and TRBJ1-5; no clear D. Trimming cost V 0 bases and J 7 bases, with 7 bases left between them. Germline V gives CDR1 DFQATT, CDR2 SNEGSKA (reference sequence). CDR3 size: 12 residues. CDR3 nucleotides: TGCAGTGCTAGAGATGGTCGACAGCCCCAGCATTTT. It translates to CSARDGRQPQHF.

The chain recombines TRBV12-3 or TRBV12-4 with TRBJ1-1, with D unresolved. Deletions cut 6 bases from V and 0 bases from J, with 11 bases between. The CDR3 loop spans 14 amino acids. The CDR3 spells CASRPRRLNTEAFF. Here the CDR3 DNA reads TGTGCCAGCAGGCCGCGGCGGTTGAACACTGAAGCTTTCTTT.

This chain joins TRBV30 and TRBJ1-5; D not certain. Germline loops: CDR1 GTSNPN, CDR2 SVGIG (reference sequence). Trimming took 3 bases from V and 0 from J, leaving 9 bases between them. CDR3 size: 14 residues. The CDR3 spells CAWRGESSNQPQHF. As DNA, the CDR3 is TGTGCCTGGAGAGGAGAAAGTAGCAATCAGCCCCAGCATTTT. The full variable domain, completed using reference TRBV30 and TRBJ1-5, is SQTIHQWPATLVQPVGSPLSLECTVEGTSNPNLYWYRQAAGRGLQLLFYSVGIGQISSEVPQNLSASRPQDRQFILSSKKLLLSDSGFYLCAWRGESSNQPQHFGDGTRLSIL.

The genes are TRBV19 and TRBJ1-5, with 7 bases identical to TRBD1. The V gene's germline CDR1 is LNHDA and CDR2 SQIVND (reference sequence). This CDR3 has 16 residues. Losses at the gene ends were 6 bases for V and 0 bases for J; bases not matched to a gene: 8. The CDR3 reads CASSTRDRNSNQPQHF. The DNA for the CDR3 is TGTGCCAGTAGCACCCGGGACAGAAATAGCAATCAGCCCCAGCATTTT.

The chain links TRBV20-1 to TRBJ2-5, with 10 bases matching TRBD2. CDR1 is DFQATT, CDR2 SNEGSKA, per germline (reference sequence). The V segment lost 0 bases and the J segment 4 bases; nucleotides outside the gene matches: 5. This CDR3 is 15 amino acids long. The chain's CDR3 is CSARDSGRAPETQYF. The CDR3 DNA is TGCAGTGCTAGAGACAGCGGGAGGGCCCCAGAGACCCAGTACTTC.

V is TRBV24-1 and J is TRBJ2-1; 8 bases are a match to TRBD2. There are 17 residues in the CDR3. CDR1 KGHDR and CDR2 SFDVKD come from the germline V gene. V shed 3 bases, J shed 2 bases, and the junction held 8 bases outside the gene matches. CDR3: CATSDAYSGTTYNEQFF. The CDR3 DNA reads TGTGCCACCAGTGATGCGTATAGCGGGACCACCTACAATGAGCAGTTCTTC.

V gene TRBV7-9 combines with J gene TRBJ1-6; D might be TRBD1 (6 bases). Germline V gene data show CDR1 as SEHNR and CDR2 as FQNEAQ (reference sequence). This CDR3 has 12 residues. The germline V and J ends were trimmed by 5 bases and 15 bases, with 14 bases remaining between them. The CDR3 spells CASSNREVVLHF. The CDR3 DNA follows: TGTGCCAGCAGCAACAGGGAAGTCGTCCTCCACTTT. Based on the CDR3 plus reference TRBV7-9 and TRBJ1-6, the full variable domain is DTGVSQNPRHKITKRGQNVTFRCDPISEHNRLYWYRQTLGQGPEFLTYFQNEAQLEKSRLLSDRFSAERPKGSFSTLEIQRTEQGDSAMYLCASSNREVVLHFGNGTRLTVT.

This clonotype was observed a handful of times. The chain uses TRBV6-1 and TRBJ1-1; D is perhaps TRBD1 (6 bases). Germline lookup yields CDR1 MNHNS and CDR2 SASEGT. The CDR3 loop spans 15 amino acids. V lost 9 bases and J lost 1, with 18 bases in between. CDR3 coding DNA: TGTGCCAGTAGGGGGACCTCCGCTCCGAACACTGAAGCTTTCTTT. Translated: CASRGTSAPNTEAFF.

This sequence joins TRBV28 and TRBJ2-7; D gene uncertain. Trimming removed 4 bases at V and 2 bases at J, with 15 bases between. CDR3 length: 15 amino acids. In germline, CDR1 is MDHEN, CDR2 SYDVKM. The CDR3 region has the DNA TGTGCCAGCAGTTCCCCCGGTCAGAGCACCTACGAGCAGTACTTC. Its protein product is CASSSPGQSTYEQYF.

The rearrangement links TRBV6-1 to TRBJ1-3, with 7 bases fitting TRBD1. The J segment lost 0 bases and the V segment lost 4 bases, leaving 9 bases of the junction unmatched. This CDR3 region has 17 residues. CDR1 MNHNS and CDR2 SASEGT come from the germline V gene. DNA of the CDR3: TGTGCCAGCAGTGCATCCGGGACAGCGAACTCTGGAAACACCATATATTTT. This translates into CASSASGTANSGNTIYF.

CDR3 loop: CASSIVDTGELFF. CDR3 coding DNA: TGTGCCAGTAGTATTGTAGACACCGGGGAGCTGTTTTTT. The chain employs TRBV19 and TRBJ2-2; D is uncertain. CDR3 size: 13 residues. The germline gives CDR1 LNHDA, CDR2 SQIVND (reference sequence). V shed 3 bases and J shed 3 bases, with 5 bases lying between them. The whole variable domain, filled in from reference TRBV19 and TRBJ2-2, reads DGGITQSPKYLFRKEGQNVTLSCEQNLNHDAMYWYRQDPGQGLRLIYYSQIVNDFQKGDIAEGYSVSREKKESFPLTVTSAQKNPTAFYLCASSIVDTGELFFGEGSRLTVL.

V and J are TRBV7-3 and TRBJ1-6; D remains ambiguous. Trimming left V 5 bases short and J 7 bases short, with 9 bases between. Germline-derived CDR1 and CDR2 are SGHTA and FQGTGA. The CDR3 runs 13 residues. The CDR3 is CASSLTVNSPLHF. CDR3 bases: TGTGCCAGCAGCCTGACTGTCAATTCACCCCTCCACTTT.